Following are 7 T cell receptor beta chains from one sample sequenced in a study of cytomegalovirus exposure and HLA in healthy donors. It was with 60 Vbeta and 13 Jbeta primers that the PCR ran. This table comes from immunoSEQ multiplex PCR, and its TCRdb copy is limited to in-frame clones, with some not included. This table has some 150,000 clones, 65% to 90% appearing once. Sequencing input: PBMCs. These receptors came from a woman aged 45-59 years in good health and CMV-seropositive.

The chain carries TRBV11-2 and TRBJ2-3; D gene uncertain. Deletions cut 3 bases from V and 5 bases from J, with 3 bases between. This CDR3 has 11 amino acids. Germline V gene data show CDR1 as SGHAT and CDR2 as FQNNGV. CDR3 loop: CASSFGDTQYF. DNA for the CDR3: TGTGCCAGCAGCTTCGGAGATACGCAGTATTTT. Full variable domain (rest looked up from reference TRBV11-2 and TRBJ2-3): EAGVAQSPRYKIIEKRQSVAFWCNPISGHATLYWYQQILGQGPKLLIQFQNNGVVDDSQLPKDRFSAERLKGVDSTLKIQPAKLEDSAVYLCASSFGDTQYFGPGTRLTVL.

The genes are TRBV15 and TRBJ1-1, with D tentatively TRBD1 (5 bases). Germline-derived CDR1 and CDR2 are LNHNV and YYDKDF (reference sequence). Trimming took off 3 bases at V and 1 base at J, with 12 bases between the two ends. The CDR3 covers 15 residues. In nucleotides, the CDR3 is TGTGCCACCAGCAGGGGAATTCAGGGGAACACTGAAGCTTTCTTT. Translating gives CATSRGIQGNTEAFF.

This chain connects TRBV4-1 to TRBJ1-4; perhaps TRBD1 as D (6 bases). V lost 1 base and J 1 base, leaving 10 bases between the germline ends. Germline CDR1 reads MGHRA; CDR2 reads YSYEKL. The CDR3 contains 16 residues. The CDR3 reads CASSQGQEKTNEKLFF. The CDR3 nucleotides read TGCGCCAGCAGCCAAGGACAGGAGAAAACTAATGAAAAACTGTTTTTT.

V is TRBV19 and J is TRBJ1-1; the D gene is possibly TRBD1 (6 bases). Trimming removed 5 bases at V and 0 bases at J, with 16 bases between. Germline V gene lookup returns CDR1 LNHDA and CDR2 SQIVND (reference sequence). The CDR3 totals 16 residues. The CDR3 reads CASSSLDSTMNTEAFF. The DNA of the CDR3 is TGTGCCAGTAGTTCTTTGGACAGTACCATGAACACTGAAGCTTTCTTT. Using reference TRBV19 and TRBJ1-1 for the parts outside the CDR3, the full variable domain is DGGITQSPKYLFRKEGQNVTLSCEQNLNHDAMYWYRQDPGQGLRLIYYSQIVNDFQKGDIAEGYSVSREKKESFPLTVTSAQKNPTAFYLCASSSLDSTMNTEAFFGQGTRLTVV.

The chain has TRBV25-1 and TRBJ2-1; D is possibly TRBD1 (6 bases). The CDR3 is 13 amino acids. Trimming cost V 7 bases and J 0 bases, with 7 bases left between them. CDR1 and CDR2 (germline): MGHDK, SYGVNS. The CDR3 region has the DNA TGTGCCAGCAAGGACAGCTCCTACAATGAGCAGTTCTTC. Its translation is CASKDSSYNEQFF.

The V and J genes are TRBV18 and TRBJ2-2; D unclear. This CDR3 contains 14 residues. Germline V gene sequence: CDR1 KGHSH, CDR2 LQKENI. The V and J ends lost 4 bases and 0 bases respectively, with 6 bases between them. CDR3 sequence reads: CASSLKPNTGELFF. The CDR3 DNA reads TGTGCCAGCTCACTGAAGCCGAACACCGGGGAGCTGTTTTTT.

This rearrangement joins TRBV2 to TRBJ1-3; TRBD1 aligns across 9 bases. V lost 5 bases to trimming and J lost 3 bases; unmatched junction nucleotides: 11. Per germline, CDR1 SNHLY and CDR2 FYNNEI. The CDR3 runs to 17 residues. The chain's CDR3 is CASSRRDRVTYGNTIYF. CDR3 DNA: TGTGCCAGCAGTCGGAGGGACAGGGTAACGTATGGAAACACCATATATTTT.